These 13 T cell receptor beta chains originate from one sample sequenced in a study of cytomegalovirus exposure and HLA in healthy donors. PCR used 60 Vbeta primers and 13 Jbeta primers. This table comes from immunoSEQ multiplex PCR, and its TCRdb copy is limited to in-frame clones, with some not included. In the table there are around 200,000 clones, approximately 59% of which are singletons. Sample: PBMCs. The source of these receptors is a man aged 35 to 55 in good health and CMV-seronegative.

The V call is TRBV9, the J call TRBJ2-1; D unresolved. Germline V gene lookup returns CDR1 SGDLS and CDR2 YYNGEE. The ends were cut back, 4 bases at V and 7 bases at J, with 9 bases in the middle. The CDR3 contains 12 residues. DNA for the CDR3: TGTGCCAGCAGCCCCAGATCGAATGAGCAGTTCTTC. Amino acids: CASSPRSNEQFF.

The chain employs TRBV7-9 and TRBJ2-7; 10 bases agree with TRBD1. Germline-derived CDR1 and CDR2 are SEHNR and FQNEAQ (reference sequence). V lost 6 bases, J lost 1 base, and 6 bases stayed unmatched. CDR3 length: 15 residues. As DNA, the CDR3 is TGTGCCAGCAGTCCGCCGGGACAGGGGTCCTACGAGCAGTACTTC. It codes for CASSPPGQGSYEQYF.

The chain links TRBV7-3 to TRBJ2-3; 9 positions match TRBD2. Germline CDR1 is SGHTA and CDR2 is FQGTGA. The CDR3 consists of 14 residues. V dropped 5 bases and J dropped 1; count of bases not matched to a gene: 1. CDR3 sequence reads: CASSIAGGTDTQYF. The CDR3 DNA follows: TGTGCCAGCAGCATAGCGGGAGGCACAGATACGCAGTATTTT.

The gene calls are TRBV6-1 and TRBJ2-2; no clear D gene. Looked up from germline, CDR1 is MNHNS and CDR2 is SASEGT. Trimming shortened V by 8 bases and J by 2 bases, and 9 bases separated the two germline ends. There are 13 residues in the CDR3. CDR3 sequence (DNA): TGTGCCAGCCCACAGATCAACACCGGGGAGCTGTTTTTT. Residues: CASPQINTGELFF.

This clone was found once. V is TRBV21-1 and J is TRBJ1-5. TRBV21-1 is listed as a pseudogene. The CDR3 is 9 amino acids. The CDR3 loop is CARGEPQHF. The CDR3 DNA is TGTGCCAGAGGAGAGCCCCAGCATTTT.

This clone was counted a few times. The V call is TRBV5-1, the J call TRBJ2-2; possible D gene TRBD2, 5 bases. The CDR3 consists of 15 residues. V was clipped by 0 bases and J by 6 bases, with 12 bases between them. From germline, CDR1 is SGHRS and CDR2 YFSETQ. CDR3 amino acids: CASSLGRKGAGELFF. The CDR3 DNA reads TGCGCCAGCAGCTTGGGACGGAAGGGAGCCGGGGAGCTGTTTTTT.

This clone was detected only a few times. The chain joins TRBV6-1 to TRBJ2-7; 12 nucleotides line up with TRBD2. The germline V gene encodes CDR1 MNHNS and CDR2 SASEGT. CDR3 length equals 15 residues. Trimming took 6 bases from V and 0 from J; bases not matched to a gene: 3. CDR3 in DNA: TGTGCCAGCAGCGGACTAGCGGGAAGCTCCTACGAGCAGTACTTC. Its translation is CASSGLAGSSYEQYF.

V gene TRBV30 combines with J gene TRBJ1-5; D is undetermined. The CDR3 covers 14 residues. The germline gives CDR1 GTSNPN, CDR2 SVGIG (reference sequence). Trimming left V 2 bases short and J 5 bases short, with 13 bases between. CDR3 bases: TGTGCCTGGAGTCGCCTAGGCGGAGATCAGCCCCAGCATTTT. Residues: CAWSRLGGDQPQHF.

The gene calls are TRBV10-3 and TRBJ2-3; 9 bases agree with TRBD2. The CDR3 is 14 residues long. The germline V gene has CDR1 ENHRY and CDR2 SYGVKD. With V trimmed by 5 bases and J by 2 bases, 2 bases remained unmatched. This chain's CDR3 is CAISPSGVTDTQYF. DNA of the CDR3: TGTGCCATCAGTCCTAGCGGGGTCACAGATACGCAGTATTTT.

CDR3 sequence: CASSSRGPRGNTIYF. In nucleotides, the CDR3 is TGTGCCAGTAGTTCTAGGGGGCCGCGGGGAAACACCATATATTTT. The gene calls are TRBV19 and TRBJ1-3; TRBD1 agrees at 7 bases. Germline-derived CDR1 and CDR2 are LNHDA and SQIVND (reference sequence). This CDR3 region has 15 residues. J was trimmed by 4 bases and V by 5 bases; bases with no gene match: 8.

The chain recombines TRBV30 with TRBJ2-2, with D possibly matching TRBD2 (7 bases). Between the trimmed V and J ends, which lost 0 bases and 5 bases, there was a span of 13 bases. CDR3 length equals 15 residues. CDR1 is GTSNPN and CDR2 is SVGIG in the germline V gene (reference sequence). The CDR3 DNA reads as TGTGCCTGGAGTGTACGGGGGGCAGGAACCGGGGAGCTGTTTTTT. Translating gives CAWSVRGAGTGELFF.

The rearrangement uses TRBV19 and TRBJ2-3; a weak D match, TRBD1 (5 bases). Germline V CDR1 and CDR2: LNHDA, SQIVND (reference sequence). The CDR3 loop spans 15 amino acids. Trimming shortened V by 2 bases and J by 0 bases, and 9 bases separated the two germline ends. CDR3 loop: CASSILRQSTDTQYF. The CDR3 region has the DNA TGTGCCAGTAGTATACTGCGACAGAGCACAGATACGCAGTATTTT.

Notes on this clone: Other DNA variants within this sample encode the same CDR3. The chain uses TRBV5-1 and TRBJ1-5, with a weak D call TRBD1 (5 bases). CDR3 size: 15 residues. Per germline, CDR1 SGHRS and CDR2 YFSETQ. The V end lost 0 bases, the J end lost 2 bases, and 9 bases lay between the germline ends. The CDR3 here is CASSLEGSGNQPQHF. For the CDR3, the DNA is TGCGCCAGCAGCTTGGAGGGGTCGGGCAATCAGCCCCAGCATTTT.